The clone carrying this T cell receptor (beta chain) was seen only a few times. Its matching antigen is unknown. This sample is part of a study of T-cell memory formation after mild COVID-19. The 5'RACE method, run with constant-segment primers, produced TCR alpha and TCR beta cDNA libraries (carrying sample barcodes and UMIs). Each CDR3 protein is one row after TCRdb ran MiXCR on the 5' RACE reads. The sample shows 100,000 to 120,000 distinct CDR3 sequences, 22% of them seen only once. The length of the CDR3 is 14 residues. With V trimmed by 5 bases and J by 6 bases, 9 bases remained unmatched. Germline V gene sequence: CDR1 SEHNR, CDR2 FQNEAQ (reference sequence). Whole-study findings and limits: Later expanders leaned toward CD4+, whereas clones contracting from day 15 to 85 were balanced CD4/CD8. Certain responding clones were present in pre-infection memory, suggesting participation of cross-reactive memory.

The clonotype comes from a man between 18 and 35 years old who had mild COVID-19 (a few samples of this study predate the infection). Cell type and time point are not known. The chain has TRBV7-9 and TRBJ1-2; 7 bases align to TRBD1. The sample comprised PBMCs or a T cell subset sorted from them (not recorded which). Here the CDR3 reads CASSPSRGGNGYTF. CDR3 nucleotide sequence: TGTGCCAGCAGCCCCTCAAGAGGGGGCAATGGCTACACCTTC. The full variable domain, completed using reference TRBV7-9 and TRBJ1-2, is DTGVSQNPRHKITKRGQNVTFRCDPISEHNRLYWYRQTLGQGPEFLTYFQNEAQLEKSRLLSDRFSAERPKGSFSTLEIQRTEQGDSAMYLCASSPSRGGNGYTFGSGTRLTVV.